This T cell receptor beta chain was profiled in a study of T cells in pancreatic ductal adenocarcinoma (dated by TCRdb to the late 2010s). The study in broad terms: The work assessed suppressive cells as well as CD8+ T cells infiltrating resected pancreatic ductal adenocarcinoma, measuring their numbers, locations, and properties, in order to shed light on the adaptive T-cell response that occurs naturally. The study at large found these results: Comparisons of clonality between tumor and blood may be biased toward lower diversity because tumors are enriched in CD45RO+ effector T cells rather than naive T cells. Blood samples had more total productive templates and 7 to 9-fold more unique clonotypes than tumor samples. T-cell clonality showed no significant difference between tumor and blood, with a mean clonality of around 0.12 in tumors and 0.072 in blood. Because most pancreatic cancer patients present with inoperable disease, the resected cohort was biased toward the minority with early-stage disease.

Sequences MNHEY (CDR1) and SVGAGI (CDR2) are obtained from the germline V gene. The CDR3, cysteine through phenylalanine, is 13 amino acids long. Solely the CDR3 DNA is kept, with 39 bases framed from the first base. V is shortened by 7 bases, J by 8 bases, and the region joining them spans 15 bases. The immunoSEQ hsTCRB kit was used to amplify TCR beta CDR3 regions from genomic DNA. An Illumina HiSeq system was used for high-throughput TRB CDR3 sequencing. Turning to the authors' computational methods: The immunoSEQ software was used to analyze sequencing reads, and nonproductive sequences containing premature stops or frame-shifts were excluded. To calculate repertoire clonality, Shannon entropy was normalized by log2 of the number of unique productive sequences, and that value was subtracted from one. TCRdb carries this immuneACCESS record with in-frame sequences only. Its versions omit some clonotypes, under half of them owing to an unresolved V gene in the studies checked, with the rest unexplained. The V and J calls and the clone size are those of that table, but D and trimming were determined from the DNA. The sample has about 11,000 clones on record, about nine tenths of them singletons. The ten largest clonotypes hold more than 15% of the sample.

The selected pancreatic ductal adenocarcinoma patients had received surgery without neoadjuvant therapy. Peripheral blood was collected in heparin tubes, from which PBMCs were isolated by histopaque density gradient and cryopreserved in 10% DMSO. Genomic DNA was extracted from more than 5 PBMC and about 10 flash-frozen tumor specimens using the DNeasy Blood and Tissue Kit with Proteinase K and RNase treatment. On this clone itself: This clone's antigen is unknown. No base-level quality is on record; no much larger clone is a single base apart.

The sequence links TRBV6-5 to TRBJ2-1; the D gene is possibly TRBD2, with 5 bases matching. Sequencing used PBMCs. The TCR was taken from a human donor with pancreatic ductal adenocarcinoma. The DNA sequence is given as TGTGCCAGCACCCCCAGCTCGGGGTATGAGCAGTTCTTC. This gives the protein CASTPSSGYEQFF.